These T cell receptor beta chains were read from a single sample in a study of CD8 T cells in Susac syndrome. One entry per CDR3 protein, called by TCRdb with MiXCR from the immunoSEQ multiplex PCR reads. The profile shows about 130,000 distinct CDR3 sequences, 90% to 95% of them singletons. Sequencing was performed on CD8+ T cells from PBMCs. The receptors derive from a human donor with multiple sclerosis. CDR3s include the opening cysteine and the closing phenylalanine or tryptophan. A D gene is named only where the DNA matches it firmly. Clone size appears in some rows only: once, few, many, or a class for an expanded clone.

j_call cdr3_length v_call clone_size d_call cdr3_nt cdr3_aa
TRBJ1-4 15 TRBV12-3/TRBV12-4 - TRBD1 TGTGCCAGCAGCTTCAGGACAGGGGGTTTTGAAAAACTGTTTTTT CASSFRTGGFEKLFF
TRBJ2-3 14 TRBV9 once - TGTGCCAGCAGCGTTTGGGTGGCGGCAGATACGCAGTATTTT CASSVWVAADTQYF
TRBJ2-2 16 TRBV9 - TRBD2 TGTGCCAGCAGCTCCGGGGGGACTACCTACACCGGGGAGCTGTTTTTT CASSSGGTTYTGELFF
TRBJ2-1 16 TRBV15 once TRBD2 TGTGCCACCAGCAGAATTAGCGGGAGGGCCTACAATGAGCAGTTCTTC CATSRISGRAYNEQFF
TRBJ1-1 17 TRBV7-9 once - TGTGCCAGCAGCTTAAGTGGGGGGGGAGAGGGGTTCACTGAAGCTTTCTTT CASSLSGGGEGFTEAFF
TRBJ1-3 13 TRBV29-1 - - TGCAGCGTTAGTGGGGGCTCTGGAAACACCATATATTTT CSVSGGSGNTIYF
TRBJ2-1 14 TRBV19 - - TGTGCCACTTCGAGGGGGAGCTCCTACAATGAGCAGTTCTTC CATSRGSSYNEQFF
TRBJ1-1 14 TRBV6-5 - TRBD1 TGTGCCAGCCTTCTTGGGACAGCTAACACTGAAGCTTTCTTT CASLLGTANTEAFF
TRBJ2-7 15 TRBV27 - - TGTGCCAGCAGTTTAAGGGGGTGGGGGCGCTACGAGCAGTACTTC CASSLRGWGRYEQYF
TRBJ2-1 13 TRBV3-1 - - TGTGCCAGCAGCCAGCCAGGGTCGAGTGAGCAGTTCTTC CASSQPGSSEQFF
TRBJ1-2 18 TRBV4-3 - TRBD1 TGCGCCAGCAGCCAAGATCAAGTCACAGGGGGAGCTAACTATGGCTACACCTTC CASSQDQVTGGANYGYTF
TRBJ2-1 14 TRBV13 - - TGTGCCAGCAGCTTATTCAATGGACACAATGAGCAGTTCTTC CASSLFNGHNEQFF
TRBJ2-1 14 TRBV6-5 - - TGTGCCAGCAGTTACGATTGGGGAAACAATGAGCAGTTCTTC CASSYDWGNNEQFF
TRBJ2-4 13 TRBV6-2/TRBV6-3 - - TGTGCCAGCAGTTACGGGGGCAAAAACATTCAGTACTTC CASSYGGKNIQYF
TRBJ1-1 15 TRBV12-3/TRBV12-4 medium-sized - TGTGCCAGCAGTTCCAGGGACCCCCTTACGATTGAAGCTTTCTTT CASSSRDPLTIEAFF
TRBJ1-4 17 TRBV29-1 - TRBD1 TGCAGCGTTGAGGTGGGGACAGCCGGTGCAACTAATGAAAAACTGTTTTTT CSVEVGTAGATNEKLFF
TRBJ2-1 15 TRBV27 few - TGTGCCAGCAGTTCCTCCGGGAGTCCCTACAATGAGCAGTTCTTC CASSSSGSPYNEQFF
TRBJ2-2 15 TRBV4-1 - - TGCGCCAGCAGCTGGACAGCTGGATACACCGGGGAGCTGTTTTTT CASSWTAGYTGELFF
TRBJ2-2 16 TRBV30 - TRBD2 TGTGCCTGGAACCCGCTCCTAGCGGGAGGGGACGGGGAGCTGTTTTTT CAWNPLLAGGDGELFF
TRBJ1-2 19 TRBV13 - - TGTGCCAGCAGTTCGAAGGGACATACAGGGAACGGAGTCAACTATGGCTACACCTTC CASSSKGHTGNGVNYGYTF
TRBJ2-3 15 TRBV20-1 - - TGCAGTGCCCCCCGGATGGGAGCCTTTGGAGATACGCAGTATTTT CSAPRMGAFGDTQYF
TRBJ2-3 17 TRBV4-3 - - TGCGCCAGCAGCCAAGAGATAGTCGGGTGGGGAGCAGATACGCAGTATTTT CASSQEIVGWGADTQYF
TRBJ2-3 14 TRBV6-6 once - TGTGCCAGCATACACCGTTCCCCCACAGATACGCAGTATTTT CASIHRSPTDTQYF
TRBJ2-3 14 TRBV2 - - TGTGCCAGCAGCGACCCCAGGGAGGATTATACGCAGTATTTT CASSDPREDYTQYF
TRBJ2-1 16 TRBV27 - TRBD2 TGTGCCAGCAGTTTAAATGGGGTAGCGGGAGTAAATGAGCAGTTCTTC CASSLNGVAGVNEQFF
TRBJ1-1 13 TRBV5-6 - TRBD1 TGTGCCAGCAGCCTGTCCGGGACAGGTGAAGCTTTCTTT CASSLSGTGEAFF
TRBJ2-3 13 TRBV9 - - TGTGCCAGCAGCGTAGGTTGGGCAGATACGCAGTATTTT CASSVGWADTQYF
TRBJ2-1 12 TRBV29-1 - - TGCAGCGTTGAAAAGGCCTACAATGAGCAGTTCTTC CSVEKAYNEQFF
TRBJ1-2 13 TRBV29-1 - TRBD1 TGCAGCGTTGAGGTACAGGGGAAACATGGCTACACCTTC CSVEVQGKHGYTF
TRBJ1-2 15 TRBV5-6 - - TGTGCCAGCAGCCCCCGAGGGGGGCTTAGCTATGGCTACACCTTC CASSPRGGLSYGYTF
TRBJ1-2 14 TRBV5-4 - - TGTGCCAGCAGCTTGGGAGGACAAAGCTATGGCTACACCTTC CASSLGGQSYGYTF
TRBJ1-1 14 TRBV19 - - TGTGCCAGTAGTGCCGGGACGGGTCACACTGAAGCTTTCTTT CASSAGTGHTEAFF
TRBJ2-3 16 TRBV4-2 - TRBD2 TGTGCCAGCAGCCCCTTGGGTAGCGGGATAGCAGATACGCAGTATTTT CASSPLGSGIADTQYF
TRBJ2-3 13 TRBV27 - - TGTGCCAGCAGTCCACGACAACCAGATACGCAGTATTTT CASSPRQPDTQYF
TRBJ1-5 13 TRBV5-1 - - TGCGCCAGCAGCTTGGGAGGGGATCAGCCCCAGCATTTT CASSLGGDQPQHF
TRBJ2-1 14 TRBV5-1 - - TGCGCCAGCAGCTTGGGGGGAGTTCGAAAGGAGCAGTTCTTC CASSLGGVRKEQFF
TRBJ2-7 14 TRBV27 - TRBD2 TGTGCCAGCAGTTTTAGCGGGAACCCCTACGAGCAGTACTTC CASSFSGNPYEQYF
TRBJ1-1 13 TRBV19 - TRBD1 TGTGCCACCCGACAGGGGATAAACACTGAAGCTTTCTTT CATRQGINTEAFF
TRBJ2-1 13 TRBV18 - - TGTGCCAGCTCACCCTCCGGAGGAGATGAGCAGTTCTTC CASSPSGGDEQFF
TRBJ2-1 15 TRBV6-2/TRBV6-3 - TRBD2 TGTGCCAGCAGACCGACTAGCGGGAATTACAATGAGCAGTTCTTC CASRPTSGNYNEQFF